These T cell receptor beta chains were read from a single sample in a study of T cells after yellow fever vaccination. TCRdb processed the 5' RACE reads anew with MiXCR; each CDR3 protein has one entry. The repertoire holds about 330,000 distinct CDR3 sequences, with less than 9.5% as singletons. The sequenced sample was PBMCs, obtained about 41 days after the first yellow fever vaccination. These receptors were taken from a young man who received the YFV17D yellow fever vaccine. The CDR3 runs from the conserved cysteine through the conserved F or W. D genes are given only for firm matches. Size is omitted from some rows. Given values are once, few, many or a class for expanded clones.

clone_size: few
j_call: TRBJ2-2
d_call: -
v_call: TRBV20-1
cdr3_aa: CSAITNTGELFF
cdr3_nt: TGCAGTGCTATCACGAACACCGGGGAGCTGTTTTTT

clone_size: many
j_call: TRBJ2-1
d_call: -
v_call: TRBV5-1
cdr3_aa: CASSGGQGYNEQFF
cdr3_nt: TGCGCCAGCAGTGGGGGCCAGGGGTACAATGAGCAGTTCTTC

clone_size: few
j_call: TRBJ1-2
d_call: -
v_call: TRBV12-3/TRBV12-4
cdr3_aa: CASSFVANYGYTF
cdr3_nt: TGTGCCAGCAGTTTCGTAGCTAACTATGGCTACACCTTC

clone_size: -
j_call: TRBJ2-6
d_call: -
v_call: TRBV19
cdr3_aa: CASTVSGANVLTF
cdr3_nt: TGTGCCAGTACTGTCTCTGGGGCCAACGTCCTGACTTTC

clone_size: few
j_call: TRBJ1-1
d_call: TRBD1
v_call: TRBV6-4
cdr3_aa: CASSRDRATEAFF
cdr3_nt: TGTGCCAGCAGTCGGGACAGGGCTACTGAAGCTTTCTTT

clone_size: -
j_call: TRBJ1-4
d_call: -
v_call: TRBV27
cdr3_aa: CASSLARSNEKLFF
cdr3_nt: TGTGCCAGCAGTTTAGCACGGTCAAATGAAAAACTGTTTTTT

clone_size: -
j_call: TRBJ1-3
d_call: -
v_call: TRBV18
cdr3_aa: CASGDRLRVYF
cdr3_nt: TGTGCCAGCGGAGACCGACTCAGGGTATATTTT

clone_size: few
j_call: TRBJ2-3
d_call: -
v_call: TRBV10-3
cdr3_aa: CAIARVVGPGQYF
cdr3_nt: TGTGCCATCGCCCGCGTCGTGGGGCCGGGGCAGTATTTT

clone_size: -
j_call: TRBJ2-3
d_call: -
v_call: TRBV9
cdr3_aa: CASSSGASDTQYF
cdr3_nt: TGTGCCAGCAGCTCGGGGGCATCAGATACGCAGTATTTT

clone_size: few
j_call: TRBJ1-5
d_call: -
v_call: TRBV5-5
cdr3_aa: CASSSLQVTGHNDQPQHF
cdr3_nt: TGTGCCAGCAGCTCGCTACAGGTGACAGGCCACAATGATCAGCCCCAGCATTTT

clone_size: -
j_call: TRBJ2-5
d_call: TRBD2
v_call: TRBV6-2/TRBV6-3
cdr3_aa: CASSYLTRPSGERQETQYF
cdr3_nt: TGTGCCAGCAGTTACCTAACCCGCCCTAGCGGGGAACGTCAAGAGACCCAGTACTTC

clone_size: -
j_call: TRBJ2-5
d_call: TRBD2
v_call: TRBV7-9
cdr3_aa: CASRITGTSEGTQYF
cdr3_nt: TGTGCCAGCAGAATCACCGGGACTAGCGAGGGGACCCAGTACTTC

clone_size: few
j_call: TRBJ2-2
d_call: TRBD1
v_call: TRBV5-1
cdr3_aa: CASSWTGTGDGELFF
cdr3_nt: TGCGCCAGCAGCTGGACCGGGACAGGGGACGGGGAGCTGTTTTTT

clone_size: -
j_call: TRBJ1-2
d_call: -
v_call: TRBV29-1
cdr3_aa: CSVVARSRVGYGYTF
cdr3_nt: TGCAGCGTTGTGGCCAGGTCCAGGGTGGGCTATGGCTACACCTTC

clone_size: -
j_call: TRBJ1-2
d_call: -
v_call: TRBV19
cdr3_aa: CASSIVAYYGYTF
cdr3_nt: TGTGCCAGTAGTATAGTAGCGTACTATGGCTACACCTTC

clone_size: -
j_call: TRBJ2-3
d_call: TRBD1
v_call: TRBV5-1
cdr3_aa: CASSAAPGQGTDTQYF
cdr3_nt: TGCGCCAGCAGCGCGGCGCCGGGACAGGGAACAGATACGCAGTATTTT

clone_size: -
j_call: TRBJ2-5
d_call: TRBD1
v_call: TRBV7-9
cdr3_aa: CASSFGTGNQETQYF
cdr3_nt: TGTGCCAGCAGCTTCGGGACAGGGAACCAAGAGACCCAGTACTTC

clone_size: many
j_call: TRBJ1-5
d_call: -
v_call: TRBV18
cdr3_aa: CASSPPRRDSNQPQHF
cdr3_nt: TGTGCCAGCTCACCCCCGCGCAGGGATAGCAATCAGCCCCAGCATTTT

clone_size: few
j_call: TRBJ2-1
d_call: -
v_call: TRBV4-1
cdr3_aa: CASSQASLGGANNEQFF
cdr3_nt: TGCGCCAGCAGCCAAGCGTCGCTTGGCGGGGCCAACAATGAGCAGTTCTTC

clone_size: -
j_call: TRBJ1-3
d_call: -
v_call: TRBV11-1
cdr3_aa: CASSLAGTGPFSGNTIYF
cdr3_nt: TGTGCCAGCAGCTTAGCGGGAACAGGGCCTTTCTCTGGAAACACCATATATTTT

clone_size: few
j_call: TRBJ2-3
d_call: TRBD2
v_call: TRBV5-1
cdr3_aa: CASSLVIAGDLTDTQYF
cdr3_nt: TGCGCCAGCAGCTTGGTTATAGCGGGGGACCTCACAGATACGCAGTATTTT

clone_size: -
j_call: TRBJ1-1
d_call: -
v_call: TRBV7-3
cdr3_aa: CASSQGRSTEAFF
cdr3_nt: TGTGCCAGCAGCCAAGGACGGAGCACTGAAGCTTTCTTT

clone_size: few
j_call: TRBJ1-2
d_call: -
v_call: TRBV4-2
cdr3_aa: CASSQGDGPRNGYTF
cdr3_nt: TGTGCCAGCAGCCAGGGAGACGGACCGAGGAATGGCTACACCTTC

clone_size: few
j_call: TRBJ2-1
d_call: TRBD2
v_call: TRBV20-1
cdr3_aa: CSARDPQRGAYNEQFF
cdr3_nt: TGCAGTGCTAGAGATCCCCAGCGGGGGGCCTACAATGAGCAGTTCTTC

clone_size: few
j_call: TRBJ2-3
d_call: -
v_call: TRBV7-3
cdr3_aa: CASSLKGGALTQYF
cdr3_nt: TGTGCCAGCAGCTTAAAGGGGGGGGCCCTTACGCAGTATTTT

clone_size: -
j_call: TRBJ2-7
d_call: -
v_call: TRBV5-5
cdr3_aa: CASSPLPVLGEQYF
cdr3_nt: TGTGCCAGCAGCCCCCTCCCGGTTTTAGGGGAGCAGTACTTC

clone_size: few
j_call: TRBJ1-6
d_call: -
v_call: TRBV4-3
cdr3_aa: CASSQRRGVEGVPLHF
cdr3_nt: TGCGCCAGCAGCCAGAGACGGGGCGTGGAGGGGGTACCCCTCCACTTT

clone_size: -
j_call: TRBJ2-1
d_call: -
v_call: TRBV5-1
cdr3_aa: CASSLGTIVTYNEQFF
cdr3_nt: TGCGCCAGCAGCTTGGGAACGATCGTTACCTACAATGAGCAGTTCTTC

clone_size: -
j_call: TRBJ1-2
d_call: -
v_call: TRBV6-2/TRBV6-3
cdr3_aa: CASTKGRVEVYGYTF
cdr3_nt: TGTGCCAGCACCAAGGGACGGGTTGAAGTCTATGGCTACACCTTC

clone_size: -
j_call: TRBJ1-6
d_call: -
v_call: TRBV27
cdr3_aa: CASRLGGGAPLHF
cdr3_nt: TGTGCCAGCAGGTTGGGGGGTGGAGCACCCCTCCACTTT

clone_size: -
j_call: TRBJ2-5
d_call: TRBD1
v_call: TRBV7-9
cdr3_aa: CASSQRRDRGKETQYF
cdr3_nt: TGTGCCAGCAGTCAAAGGAGGGACAGGGGGAAAGAGACCCAGTACTTC

clone_size: many
j_call: TRBJ2-5
d_call: TRBD2
v_call: TRBV7-2
cdr3_aa: CASSLDLAGGPETQYF
cdr3_nt: TGTGCCAGCAGCTTAGACCTAGCGGGGGGGCCGGAGACCCAGTACTTC

clone_size: few
j_call: TRBJ2-6
d_call: TRBD1
v_call: TRBV28
cdr3_aa: CASSGTVSGANVLTF
cdr3_nt: TGTGCCAGCAGTGGGACAGTCTCTGGGGCCAACGTCCTGACTTTC

clone_size: -
j_call: TRBJ1-6
d_call: -
v_call: TRBV4-1
cdr3_aa: CASSQDHRAGSPLHF
cdr3_nt: TGCGCCAGCAGCCAAGATCACAGGGCGGGTTCACCCCTCCACTTT

clone_size: -
j_call: TRBJ2-7
d_call: -
v_call: TRBV7-9
cdr3_aa: CASSFEGGEQYF
cdr3_nt: TGTGCCAGCAGCTTCGAGGGGGGCGAGCAGTACTTC

clone_size: few
j_call: TRBJ2-5
d_call: TRBD2
v_call: TRBV20-1
cdr3_aa: CSAQGTSGGEPRRETQYF
cdr3_nt: TGCAGTGCTCAAGGGACTAGCGGGGGAGAACCTCGGCGGGAGACCCAGTACTTC

clone_size: many
j_call: TRBJ1-4
d_call: -
v_call: TRBV7-2
cdr3_aa: CASSLEGGRLEKLFF
cdr3_nt: TGTGCCAGCAGCTTAGAAGGTGGCCGACTTGAAAAACTGTTTTTT

clone_size: -
j_call: TRBJ2-5
d_call: -
v_call: TRBV5-4
cdr3_aa: CASSSRSYAQETQYF
cdr3_nt: TGTGCCAGCAGTAGTCGTAGCTATGCTCAAGAGACCCAGTACTTC

clone_size: -
j_call: TRBJ2-3
d_call: -
v_call: TRBV4-1
cdr3_aa: CASSQVTRERGGTQYF
cdr3_nt: TGCGCCAGCAGCCAAGTAACCCGGGAAAGAGGGGGTACGCAGTATTTT

clone_size: few
j_call: TRBJ2-3
d_call: TRBD2
v_call: TRBV5-1
cdr3_aa: CASSFGGLAGGQTDTQYF
cdr3_nt: TGCGCCAGCAGCTTTGGAGGACTAGCGGGGGGCCAAACAGATACGCAGTATTTT

clone_size: -
j_call: TRBJ2-2
d_call: TRBD1
v_call: TRBV3-1
cdr3_aa: CASSQGLTGDTGELFF
cdr3_nt: TGTGCCAGCAGCCAGGGGCTGACAGGGGACACCGGGGAGCTGTTTTTT

clone_size: few
j_call: TRBJ2-3
d_call: TRBD2
v_call: TRBV3-1
cdr3_aa: CASARLAETDTQYF
cdr3_nt: TGTGCCAGCGCCCGACTAGCGGAAACAGATACGCAGTATTTT

clone_size: -
j_call: TRBJ1-1
d_call: -
v_call: TRBV5-4
cdr3_aa: CASSLDLGKGTEAFF
cdr3_nt: TGTGCCAGCAGCTTGGATCTGGGGAAAGGGACTGAAGCTTTCTTT

clone_size: -
j_call: TRBJ1-6
d_call: -
v_call: TRBV7-9
cdr3_aa: CASSLWPENSPLHF
cdr3_nt: TGTGCCAGCAGCCTGTGGCCTGAGAATTCACCCCTCCACTTT

clone_size: -
j_call: TRBJ1-1
d_call: -
v_call: TRBV6-1
cdr3_aa: CASSQMTALNTEAFF
cdr3_nt: TGTGCCAGCAGCCAGATGACAGCACTGAACACTGAAGCTTTCTTT

clone_size: -
j_call: TRBJ2-5
d_call: TRBD2
v_call: TRBV6-2/TRBV6-3
cdr3_aa: CASSYSVGLAGERRETQYF
cdr3_nt: TGTGCCAGCAGTTACTCCGTTGGACTAGCGGGGGAAAGGAGGGAGACCCAGTACTTC

clone_size: few
j_call: TRBJ2-3
d_call: -
v_call: TRBV7-9
cdr3_aa: CASSTVRKDGTDTQYF
cdr3_nt: TGTGCCAGCAGCACCGTAAGAAAGGACGGCACAGATACGCAGTATTTT

clone_size: many
j_call: TRBJ2-2
d_call: -
v_call: TRBV3-1
cdr3_aa: CASSQEGPTGELFF
cdr3_nt: TGTGCCAGCAGCCAAGAGGGCCCCACCGGGGAGCTGTTTTTT

clone_size: -
j_call: TRBJ2-2
d_call: -
v_call: TRBV29-1
cdr3_aa: CSVERFSGELFF
cdr3_nt: TGCAGCGTTGAAAGGTTTTCCGGGGAGCTGTTTTTT

clone_size: few
j_call: TRBJ2-1
d_call: -
v_call: TRBV18
cdr3_aa: CASSPDPVTRYNEQFF
cdr3_nt: TGTGCCAGCTCACCAGATCCAGTGACAAGATACAATGAGCAGTTCTTC

clone_size: many
j_call: TRBJ1-2
d_call: -
v_call: TRBV10-3
cdr3_aa: CAISDVHGAAFFGYTF
cdr3_nt: TGTGCCATCAGTGACGTCCATGGGGCGGCCTTTTTTGGCTACACCTTC